This entry lists 4 T cell receptor beta chains sequenced from one sample in a study of blood T cell repertoires in COVID-19. The data were produced by immunoSEQ multiplex PCR, yet TCRdb's version contains in-frame clones alone and is incomplete. The sample has approximately 140,000 clones, just under 85% seen once. The sample was PBMCs or T cells enriched from blood (not recorded which). Receptors were obtained from a woman aged 45-65 years with acute COVID-19.

The chain carries TRBV7-2 and TRBJ2-1, with 9 nucleotides matching TRBD2. The CDR3 is made up of 16 amino acids. V dropped 1 base and J dropped 12; count of bases not matched to a gene: 13. The germline gives CDR1 SGHTA, CDR2 FQGNSA. The CDR3 DNA sequence: TGTGCCAGCAGCTTAGAGCTAGCGGGACTCGGCAGGGGGCAGTTCTTC. This gives the protein CASSLELAGLGRGQFF.

This sequence joins TRBV19 and TRBJ2-2, with 7 bases lining up with TRBD1. The V gene's germline CDR1 is LNHDA and CDR2 SQIVND (reference sequence). V lost 4 bases to trimming and J lost 1 base; unmatched junction nucleotides: 6. This CDR3 region has 16 residues. CDR3 region: CASSTSGTVNTGELFF. The CDR3 DNA follows: TGTGCCAGTAGTACGTCAGGGACAGTGAACACCGGGGAGCTGTTTTTT.

V gene TRBV7-9 combines with J gene TRBJ1-1; TRBD1 matches 10 bases. In germline, CDR1 is SEHNR, CDR2 FQNEAQ (reference sequence). After removal of 5 bases from V and 9 bases from J, the junction contained 9 bases not matched to a gene. This CDR3 has 14 residues. CDR3 sequence reads: CASSLRQGAIQAFF. The CDR3 DNA follows: TGTGCCAGCAGCCTAAGACAGGGGGCAATTCAAGCTTTCTTT.

V and J are TRBV28 and TRBJ2-7, with D perhaps matching TRBD1 (5 bases). CDR1 and CDR2 (germline): MDHEN, SYDVKM. V was shortened by 6 bases and J by 10 bases, with 22 bases between the two germline ends. There are 14 residues in the CDR3. Here the CDR3 DNA reads TGTGCCAGCAGCAATACCCAGGACATAAACCCCCAGTACTTC. Its protein product is CASSNTQDINPQYF.